This T cell receptor beta chain was observed in a study of graft-versus-host responses after intestinal transplantation. Study as a whole: All of the recipients had induction that used anti-thymocyte globulin, then tacrolimus and steroids for 2 to 3 years. Study observations and caveats: Some GvH clones appeared in ileal mucosa or blood before recipient bone marrow.

With regard to this clone: Its antigen is still unknown.

This table comes from immunoSEQ multiplex PCR, and its TCRdb copy is limited to in-frame clones, with some not included. The repertoire holds some 79,000 clones, with 85% to 90% as singletons. V was clipped by 3 bases and J by 1 base, with 12 bases between them. The CDR3 runs to 15 residues. Per the germline V gene, CDR1 is MGHDK and CDR2 is SYGVNS. This TCR came from a human donor who received an intestinal transplant. The sample in question was unstimulated CD4+ T cells sorted from spleen or lymph node cells, obtained before intestinal transplant. J is TRBJ2-5 and V is TRBV25-1, with D possibly matching TRBD2 (6 bases). The CDR3 DNA follows: TGTGCCAGCAGTGAGGCGGGGTGGTCCCAAGAGACCCAGTACTTC. Its protein is CASSEAGWSQETQYF.